This T cell receptor beta chain was found in a study of T cell responses to AZD1222 COVID-19 vaccine. Across the study: Second-dose groups at about 4 or about 12 weeks were pooled.

V lost 6 bases and J 5 bases, leaving 19 bases between the germline ends. The CDR3 covers 14 residues. Germline V CDR1 and CDR2: SQVTM, ANQGSEA. Study findings and constraints: The study found Spike-specific TCR breadth and depth rose after two AZD1222 doses.

On this clone: As yet, its antigen is unknown.

TCRdb's table, derived via immunoSEQ multiplex PCR, lists solely in-frame clones and lacks some. The sample has approximately 79,000 clones; over 80% are singletons. This chain joins TRBV29-1 and TRBJ2-5, with unresolved D. The source material was peripheral blood, sampled on day 0 of AZD1222 vaccination. The clonotype comes from an adult in good health. This CDR3 reads CSVVVPENAETQYF. CDR3 nucleotides: TGCAGCGTCGTGGTCCCAGAAAACGCGGAGACCCAGTACTTC.